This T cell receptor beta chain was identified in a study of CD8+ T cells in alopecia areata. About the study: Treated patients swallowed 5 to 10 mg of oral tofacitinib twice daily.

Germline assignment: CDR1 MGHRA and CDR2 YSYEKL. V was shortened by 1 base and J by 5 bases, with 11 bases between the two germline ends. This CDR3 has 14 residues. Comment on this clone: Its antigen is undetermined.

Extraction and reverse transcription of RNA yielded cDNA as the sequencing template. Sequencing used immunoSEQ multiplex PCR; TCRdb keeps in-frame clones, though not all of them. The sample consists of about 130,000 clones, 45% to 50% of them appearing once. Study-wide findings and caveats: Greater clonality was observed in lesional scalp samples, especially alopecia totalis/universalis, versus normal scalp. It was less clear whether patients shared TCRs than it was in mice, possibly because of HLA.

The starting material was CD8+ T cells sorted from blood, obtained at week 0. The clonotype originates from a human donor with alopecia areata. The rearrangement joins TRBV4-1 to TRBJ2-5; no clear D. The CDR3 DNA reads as TGCGCCAGCAGCCAAGTTTCTATGATGGAGACCCAGTACTTC. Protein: CASSQVSMMETQYF.